The 15 T cell receptor beta chains reported below all come from one sample, sequenced in a study of T cell repertoires in cytomegalovirus infection. MiXCR was run by TCRdb on the reads, yielding one entry per CDR3 protein. The table includes 700,000 to 900,000 distinct CDR3 sequences, 25% to 35% detected once. For these receptors, no antigen is known. Sequencing used cultured CD8+ T cells from PBMCs, obtained from culture after CMV antigen stimulation. The receptors stem from a human donor in good health (CMV status not recorded). Some clones in this sample may be carry-over from other donors' samples.

The V call is TRBV7-9, the J call TRBJ2-5; TRBD1 aligns across 8 bases. Looked up from germline, CDR1 is SEHNR and CDR2 is FQNEAQ (reference sequence). Trimming took 4 bases from V and 5 from J; bases not matched to a gene: 9. The CDR3 loop spans 15 amino acids. The CDR3 sequence is CASSSGQGSGETQYF. CDR3 DNA: TGTGCCAGCAGCTCCGGACAGGGCTCGGGGGAGACCCAGTACTTC.

The chain uses TRBV9 and TRBJ1-1; D remains unclear. Trimming removed 3 bases from V and 4 bases from J, with 13 bases in between. The germline V gene has CDR1 SGDLS and CDR2 YYNGEE. CDR3 length: 14 residues. Written as DNA, the CDR3 is TGTGCCAGCAGCGCCTGGGCGGGCGGCACTGAAGCTTTCTTT. Amino acid sequence: CASSAWAGGTEAFF. The entire variable domain, with the rest obtained from reference TRBV9 and TRBJ1-1, is as follows: DSGVTQTPKHLITATGQRVTLRCSPRSGDLSVYWYQQSLDQGLQFLIQYYNGEERAKGNILERFSAQQFPDLHSELNLSSLELGDSALYFCASSAWAGGTEAFFGQGTRLTVV.

This clonotype has a count of ten or more. The gene calls are TRBV7-8 and TRBJ2-3, with unresolved D. The V end was cut by 2 bases, the J end by 0 bases, with 12 bases between. From germline, CDR1 is SGHVS and CDR2 FQNEAQ. This CDR3 region has 16 residues. The CDR3 DNA is TGTGCCAGCAGCTTATCCCAGGCAGCTAGCACAGATACGCAGTATTTT. Its protein is CASSLSQAASTDTQYF.

The table lists this clonotype with many counts. The chain couples TRBV7-2 to TRBJ2-7; no clear D. This CDR3 comprises 18 residues. Trimming shortened V by 1 base and J by 4 bases, and 23 bases separated the two germline ends. In germline, CDR1 is SGHTA, CDR2 FQGNSA. The CDR3 DNA is TGTGCCAGCAGCTTAGAATCGCCCCGGCCGGCAGGAGCTTACGAGCAGTACGTC. As protein: CASSLESPRPAGAYEQYV.

For this clonotype: The junction and the germline gene differ at one end; a read error may be behind it. The chain couples TRBV6-5 to TRBJ2-1; 11 bases match TRBD2. This CDR3 spans 22 amino acids. Per the germline V gene, CDR1 is MNHEY and CDR2 is SVGAGI. The CDR3 here is CANSYRGLPGLAGGWSYNEQFF. CDR3 nucleotide sequence: TGTGCCAACAGTTATCGGGGGCTCCCCGGGCTAGCGGGGGGTTGGTCCTACAATGAGCAGTTCTTC.

This chain links TRBV9 with TRBJ2-3; D is ambiguous. V shed 0 bases and J shed 4 bases, with 12 bases lying between them. CDR3 length: 15 residues. CDR1 and CDR2 from the germline V gene are SGDLS and YYNGEE. The DNA for the CDR3 is TGTGCCAGCAGCGTAGAGGGTAGAACTCCAGATACGCAGTATTTT. Protein: CASSVEGRTPDTQYF.

This clonotype appeared a few times. Here the CDR3 DNA reads TGCAGCGTTGACAATGGGGGCAGCTATGGCTACACCTTC. The encoded protein is CSVDNGGSYGYTF. The chain combines TRBV29-1 with TRBJ1-2; D possibly corresponds to TRBD1 (6 bases). Germline V lookup: CDR1 SQVTM, CDR2 ANQGSEA. V shed 3 bases and J shed 4 bases, with 12 bases lying between them. The CDR3 length is 13 residues.

The rearrangement uses TRBV3-1 and TRBJ1-2, with D possibly matching TRBD1 (6 bases). This CDR3 comprises 16 residues. CDR1 and CDR2 from the germline V gene are LGHDT and YNNKEL (reference sequence). V was trimmed by 2 bases and J by 5 bases, leaving 18 bases between them. The CDR3: CASSQSLRGLTYGYTF. For the CDR3, the DNA is TGTGCCAGCAGCCAAAGTCTCAGGGGCCTGACTTATGGCTACACCTTC.

The chain carries TRBV29-1 and TRBJ1-2, with 8 bases fitting TRBD1. The germline CDR1 and CDR2 sequences are SQVTM and ANQGSEA. V trimming: 0 bases; J trimming: 3 bases; junction bases outside the gene matches: 3. CDR3 length equals 14 residues. The CDR3 nucleotides read TGCAGCGTTGAAGATAGGACAGGGTACTATGGCTACACCTTC. Its protein is CSVEDRTGYYGYTF.

The chain is built from TRBV9 and TRBJ1-2; D unresolved. This CDR3 spans 15 amino acids. From germline, CDR1 is SGDLS and CDR2 YYNGEE. Trimming pared 2 bases from V and 3 bases from J, leaving 14 bases between. The CDR3 here is CASSVAIREDYGYTF. The CDR3 DNA sequence: TGTGCCAGCAGCGTGGCGATAAGGGAGGACTATGGCTACACCTTC.

This clonotype has ten or more counts. J is TRBJ2-5 and V is TRBV19, with D possibly TRBD1 on 6 matching bases. V was pared by 6 bases and J by 2 bases, with 13 bases between. The CDR3 is made up of 14 amino acids. The germline gives CDR1 LNHDA, CDR2 SQIVND (reference sequence). CDR3 in amino acids: CASSLDSNQETQYF. Written as DNA, the CDR3 is TGTGCCAGTAGCCTGGACAGTAATCAAGAGACCCAGTACTTC.

The chain is built from TRBV15 and TRBJ2-3; D gene ambiguous. The germline V and J ends were trimmed by 3 bases and 2 bases, with 3 bases remaining between them. CDR3 size: 12 residues. Germline CDR1 is LNHNV and CDR2 is YYDKDF (reference sequence). CDR3 amino acids: CATSSPTDTQYF. Written as DNA, the CDR3 is TGTGCCACCAGCAGTCCCACAGATACGCAGTATTTT. The variable domain in full, with the rest retrieved from reference TRBV15 and TRBJ2-3, is DAMVIQNPRYQVTQFGKPVTLSCSQTLNHNVMYWYQQKSSQAPKLLFHYYDKDFNNEADTPDNFQSRRPNTSFCFLDIRSPGLGDTAMYLCATSSPTDTQYFGPGTRLTVL.

The chain employs TRBV11-2 and TRBJ1-2; a possible D gene is TRBD1 (6 bases). The CDR3 length is 16 residues. The V gene lost 0 bases and the J gene lost 4 bases, with 15 bases spanning the gap. Germline V gene sequence: CDR1 SGHAT, CDR2 FQNNGV. The CDR3 nucleotides are TGTGCCAGCAGCTTAGAGACCCAACCAGGGGTCTATGGCTACACCTTC. It codes for CASSLETQPGVYGYTF.

V is TRBV19 and J is TRBJ1-5; unclear D gene. V lost 2 bases and J lost 0, with 8 bases in between. The CDR3 is 15 amino acids. Per germline, CDR1 LNHDA and CDR2 SQIVND (reference sequence). In DNA form, the CDR3 reads TGTGCCAGTAGTATATCCGGGGATAGCAATCAGCCCCAGCATTTT. Protein product: CASSISGDSNQPQHF.

This clonotype was recorded only once. The V call is TRBV25-1, the J call TRBJ1-1; possibly TRBD1 for D (5 bases). V lost 10 bases to trimming and J lost 5 bases, with 17 bases between them. This CDR3 is 13 amino acids long. CDR1 and CDR2 from the germline V gene are MGHDK and SYGVNS. CDR3 bases: TGTGCCACTAAGGAGGGGCGCGGGACTGAAGCTTTCTTT. Its translation is CATKEGRGTEAFF.